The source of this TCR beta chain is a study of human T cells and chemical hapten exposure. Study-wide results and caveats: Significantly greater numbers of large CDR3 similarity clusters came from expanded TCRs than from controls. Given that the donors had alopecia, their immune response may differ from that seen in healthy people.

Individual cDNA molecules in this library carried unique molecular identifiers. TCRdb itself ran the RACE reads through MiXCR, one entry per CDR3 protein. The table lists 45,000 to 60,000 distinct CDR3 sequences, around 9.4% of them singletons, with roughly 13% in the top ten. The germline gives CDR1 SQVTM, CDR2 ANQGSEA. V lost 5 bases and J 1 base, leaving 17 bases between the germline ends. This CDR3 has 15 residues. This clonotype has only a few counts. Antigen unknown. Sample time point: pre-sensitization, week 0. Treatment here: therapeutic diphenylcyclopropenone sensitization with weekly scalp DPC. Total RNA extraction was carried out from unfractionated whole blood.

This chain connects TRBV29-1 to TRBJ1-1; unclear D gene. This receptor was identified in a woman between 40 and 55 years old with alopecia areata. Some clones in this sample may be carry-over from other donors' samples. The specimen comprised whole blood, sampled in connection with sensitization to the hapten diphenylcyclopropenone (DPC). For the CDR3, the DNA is TGCAGCGTTTCCCCATCTACAGCCGGGAACACTGAAGCTTTCTTT. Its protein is CSVSPSTAGNTEAFF.